Reported below is one T cell receptor (beta chain). Its antigen is unidentified. CDR3 length: 16 residues. The junction had 7 bases not matched to a gene; V was cut back by 1 base and J by 1 base. From germline, CDR1 is DFQATT and CDR2 SNEGSKA (reference sequence). The data were taken from a study of post-analysis software for immune sequencing data. Study as a whole: Progressive-relapsing, secondary progressive and relapsing-remitting multiple sclerosis were among the disease courses included.

Points from the study as a whole: F measure grouped same-batch samples tightly together. Relative to controls, patients had 5 or 6 TRBV segments at higher frequency, with TRBV5-6, TRBV5-1 and TRBV20-1 among these. Controls' normalized Chao1 diversity significantly exceeded that of multiple sclerosis patients.

The TCR beta cDNA libraries carried unique molecular identifiers. TCRdb reprocessed the PCR reads via MiXCR and lists one record per CDR3 protein. The profile shows hundreds of thousands of distinct CDR3 sequences, about 32% of them singletons. V and J are TRBV20-1 and TRBJ2-4; TRBD1 matches 7 bases. The origin of this receptor is a girl between 5 and 17 years old with multiple sclerosis. Material: blood. The CDR3 region has the DNA TGCAGTGCTAGAGTCTCAGGGGGAATGGCCAAAAACATTCAGTACTTC. This translates into CSARVSGGMAKNIQYF.